The clone carrying this TCR beta chain was detected ten times or more. As yet, its antigen is unknown. This specimen belongs to a study of spatial heterogeneity in lung cancer. Study-level findings and limits: In blood, ubiquitous expanded tumor TCRs appeared more at resection than follow-up.

Time point specified: sample taken at primary tumor resection. Samples were donated by 72 untreated early-stage non-small cell lung cancer patients. This CDR3 is 12 amino acids long. V trimming: 5 bases; J trimming: 6 bases; junction bases outside the gene matches: 4. MiXCR, applied by TCRdb to the 5' RACE reads, yields one record per CDR3 protein. The sample records tens of thousands of distinct CDR3 sequences, about 7% being singletons. Here the sequenced sample was PBMCs, taken at surgery. This TCR derives from a male donor with early-stage non-small cell lung cancer. The chain joins TRBV12-3 or TRBV12-4 to TRBJ2-7; TRBD1 matches 7 bases. CDR3 sequence reads: CASSRQGREQYF. Written as DNA, the CDR3 is TGTGCCAGCAGTAGACAGGGACGCGAGCAGTACTTC.